This T cell receptor (beta chain) originates from a study of cytomegalovirus exposure and HLA in healthy donors. 60 Vbeta and 13 Jbeta primers were used in PCR. Data came from immunoSEQ multiplex PCR; TCRdb stores just in-frame clones and leaves some out. The repertoire consists of 210,000 or so clones, with roughly 76% occurring once and the leading ten covering over 2%. Study results and caveats: Sequencing likely caused a cluster of highly shared sequence variants. The classifier, whose performance was assessed in both the original and validation cohorts, reportedly diagnosed cytomegalovirus status with high specificity and sensitivity.

Looked up from germline, CDR1 is SGHDT and CDR2 is YYEEEE. V lost 1 base and J lost 0, with 8 bases in between. CDR3 length: 15 residues. With regard to this clone: What it binds is not known.

J is TRBJ1-5 and V is TRBV5-6; the D gene is possibly TRBD1 (5 bases). The sequenced material came from PBMCs. The receptor was isolated from a woman in her thirties in good health and CMV-seropositive. The CDR3 protein is CASSLHGHSNQPQHF. The CDR3 DNA reads TGTGCCAGCAGCTTGCACGGACATAGCAATCAGCCCCAGCATTTT.